A selection of T cell receptor beta chains follows, all from one sample in a study of cytomegalovirus exposure and HLA in healthy donors. Generated by immunoSEQ multiplex PCR, the TCRdb table keeps only in-frame clones and is missing some. The data show over 150,000 clones, about 76% seen once. The sequencing sample was made of PBMCs. The receptors were sampled from a male donor in good health and CMV-seropositive. CDR3s include the opening cysteine and the closing phenylalanine or tryptophan. Fields, in order: clone size, J gene, D gene, V gene, CDR3 DNA, CDR3 protein. A D gene is named only where the DNA matches it firmly. Not all rows give a size; the values are once, few, many and, for expanded clones, a class.

few | TRBJ2-1 | TRBD1 | TRBV6-4 | TGTGCCAGCAGTGAGGATACAGGGGTCAATGAGCAGTTCTTC | CASSEDTGVNEQFF
. | TRBJ2-1 | . | TRBV9 | TGTGCCAGCAGCCCCACAGGAGTTGGGAATGAGCAGTTCTTC | CASSPTGVGNEQFF
. | TRBJ2-2 | TRBD2 | TRBV5-1 | TGCGCCAGCAGCTTGGGGCTAGCGGGGGACACCGGGGAGCTGTTTTTT | CASSLGLAGDTGELFF
. | TRBJ2-1 | TRBD1 | TRBV6-5 | TGTGCCAGCACCCAGCCGGGGACAGCTTACAATGAGCAGTTCTTC | CASTQPGTAYNEQFF
few | TRBJ2-7 | . | TRBV30 | TGTGCCTGGAGTGTAGGAGGCTACGAGCAGTACTTC | CAWSVGGYEQYF
. | TRBJ2-3 | . | TRBV2 | TGTGCCAGCAATCGGGGTAGCACAGATACGCAGTATTTT | CASNRGSTDTQYF
. | TRBJ1-4 | TRBD1 | TRBV9 | TGTGCCAGCAGCGCCGGACAGGTTTTTGAAAATGAAAAACTGTTTTTT | CASSAGQVFENEKLFF
. | TRBJ1-2 | . | TRBV19 | TGTGCCAGTAGCCTACAGGGAAACTATGGCTACACCTTC | CASSLQGNYGYTF
. | TRBJ2-5 | . | TRBV7-8 | TGTGCCAGCAGCCCCGCAGGAAGTGGAGAGACCCAGTACTTC | CASSPAGSGETQYF
. | TRBJ1-4 | . | TRBV15 | TGTGCCACCAGCAGAGACCTGGCAGGAGAAAAACTGTTTTTT | CATSRDLAGEKLFF
. | TRBJ2-3 | . | TRBV6-6 | TGTGCCAGCAGTTTTAAAGATACGCAGTATTTT | CASSFKDTQYF
. | TRBJ1-1 | TRBD1 | TRBV6-1 | TGTGCCAGCAGTTCTCAGGGGGCGCACACTGAAGCTTTCTTT | CASSSQGAHTEAFF
. | TRBJ2-5 | . | TRBV12-2 | TGTGCAAGTCGCTTTCAACGGACAGGGAAAGGAGAGACCCAGTACTTC | CASRFQRTGKGETQYF
. | TRBJ2-1 | TRBD2 | TRBV6-1 | TGTGCCAGCAGTGACAGGCTAGCGGGGAACAATGAGCAGTTCTTC | CASSDRLAGNNEQFF
. | TRBJ1-1 | TRBD1 | TRBV5-1 | TGCGCCAGCAGCTTGGTTCCCGGGACAGGGAACACTGAAGCTTTCTTT | CASSLVPGTGNTEAFF
few | TRBJ1-4 | TRBD1 | TRBV6-5 | TGTGCCAGCAGACAGGGGGCGGGTGAAAAACTGTTTTTT | CASRQGAGEKLFF
. | TRBJ1-4 | . | TRBV27 | TGTGCCAGCAGCCTGGGGGGGCCGAATGAAAAACTGTTTTTT | CASSLGGPNEKLFF
. | TRBJ1-1 | . | TRBV19 | TGTGCCAGTAGTAAGGAGGGGGGGCACACTGAAGCTTTCTTT | CASSKEGGHTEAFF
few | TRBJ1-2 | . | TRBV7-9 | TGTGCCAGCAGCTTCCCAGGCCTCCACTATGGCTACACCTTC | CASSFPGLHYGYTF